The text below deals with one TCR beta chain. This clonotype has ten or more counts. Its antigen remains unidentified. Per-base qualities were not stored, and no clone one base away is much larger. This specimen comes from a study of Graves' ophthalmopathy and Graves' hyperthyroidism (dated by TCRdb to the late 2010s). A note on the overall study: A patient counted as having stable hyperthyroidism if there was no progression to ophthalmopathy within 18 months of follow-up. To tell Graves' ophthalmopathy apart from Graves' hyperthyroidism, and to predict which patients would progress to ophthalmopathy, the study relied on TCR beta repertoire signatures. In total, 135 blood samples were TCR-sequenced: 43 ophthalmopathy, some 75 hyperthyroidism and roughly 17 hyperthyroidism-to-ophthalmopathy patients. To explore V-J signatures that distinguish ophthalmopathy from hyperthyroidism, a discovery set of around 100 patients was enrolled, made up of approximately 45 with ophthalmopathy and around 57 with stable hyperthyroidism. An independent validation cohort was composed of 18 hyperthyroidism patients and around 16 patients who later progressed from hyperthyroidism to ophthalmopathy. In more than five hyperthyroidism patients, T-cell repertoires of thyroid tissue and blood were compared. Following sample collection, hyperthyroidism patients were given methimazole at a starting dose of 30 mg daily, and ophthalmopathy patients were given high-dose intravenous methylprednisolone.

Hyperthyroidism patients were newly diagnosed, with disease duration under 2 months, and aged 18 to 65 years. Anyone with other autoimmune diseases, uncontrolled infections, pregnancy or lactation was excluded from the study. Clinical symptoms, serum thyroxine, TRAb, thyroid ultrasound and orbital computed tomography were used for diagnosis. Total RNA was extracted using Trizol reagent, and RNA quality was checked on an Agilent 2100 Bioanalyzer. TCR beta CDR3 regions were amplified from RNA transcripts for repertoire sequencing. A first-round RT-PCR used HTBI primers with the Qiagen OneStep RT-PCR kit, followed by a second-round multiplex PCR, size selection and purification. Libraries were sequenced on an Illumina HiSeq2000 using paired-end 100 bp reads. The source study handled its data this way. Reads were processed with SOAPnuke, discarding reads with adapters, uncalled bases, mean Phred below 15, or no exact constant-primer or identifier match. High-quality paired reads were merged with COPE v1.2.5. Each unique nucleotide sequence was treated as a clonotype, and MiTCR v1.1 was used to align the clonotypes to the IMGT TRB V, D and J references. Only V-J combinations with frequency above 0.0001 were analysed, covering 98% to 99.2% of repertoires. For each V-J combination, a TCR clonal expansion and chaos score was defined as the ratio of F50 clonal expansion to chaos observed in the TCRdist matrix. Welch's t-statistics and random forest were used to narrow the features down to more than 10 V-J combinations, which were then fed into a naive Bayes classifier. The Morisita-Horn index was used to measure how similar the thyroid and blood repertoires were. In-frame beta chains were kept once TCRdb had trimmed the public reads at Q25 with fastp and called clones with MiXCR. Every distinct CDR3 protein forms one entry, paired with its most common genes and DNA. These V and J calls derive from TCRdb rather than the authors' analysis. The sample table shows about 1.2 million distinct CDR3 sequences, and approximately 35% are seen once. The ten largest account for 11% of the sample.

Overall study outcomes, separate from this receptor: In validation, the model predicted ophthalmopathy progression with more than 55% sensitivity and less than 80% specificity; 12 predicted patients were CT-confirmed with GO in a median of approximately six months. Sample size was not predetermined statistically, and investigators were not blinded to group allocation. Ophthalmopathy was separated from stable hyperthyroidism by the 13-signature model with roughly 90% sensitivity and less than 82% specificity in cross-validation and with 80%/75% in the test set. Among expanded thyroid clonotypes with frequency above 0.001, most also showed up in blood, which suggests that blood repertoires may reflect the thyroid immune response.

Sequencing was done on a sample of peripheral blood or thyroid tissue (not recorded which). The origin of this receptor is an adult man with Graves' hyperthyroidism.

The bases are TGTGCCAGCAGCGTGAAAGCTACCGATTCACCCCTCCACTTT. It encodes CASSVKATDSPLHF. Here the chain combines TRBV9 and TRBJ1-6, with the D gene call left open. The germline V gene encodes CDR1 SGDLS and CDR2 YYNGEE. The CDR3 starts with the cysteine, ends with the phenylalanine, and has 14 residues. The entry retains the CDR3 DNA only, 42 bases that are in frame from base 1. The V end loses 2 bases and the J end loses 8 bases, and a stretch of 11 bases separates them.